This T cell receptor beta chain came from a study of blood T cells in healthy people across ages (dated by TCRdb to 2014 to 2015). Context from the whole study: Template switching captured roughly one uniquely barcoded TCR beta cDNA molecule per two T cells in model experiments. Using deep sequencing normalized with unique cDNA molecular identifiers, the study measured how TCR beta repertoire diversity changes with age. The donors were split into four age groups: young (average around 17 years), middle-aged (roughly 40), aged (approximately 60) and long-lived (under 85). To avoid experimental bias, donors of different ages were distributed randomly across sequencing lanes. The study analyzed two additional independent replicas of 1 million unique cDNA reads from the same blood draw for two donors, one aged 18 to 29 and one aged 80 or older.

The research as a whole found: As age increased, observed TCR beta diversity per million T cells dropped in a roughly linear way, and a significant reduction was already evident by age roughly 36. Because the CMV infection status of the donors was unknown, age-related changes in expanded clonotypes may potentially have been confounded. Observed TCR beta diversity correlated strongly with the percentage of naive T cells measured by flow cytometry. The long-lived group showed more naive CD4+ T cells, fewer expanded clones and increased TCR diversity than the aged group, suggesting age selection. Estimates of total diversity based on one million sequenced T cells were considered lower bounds and underestimates. Since profiling was done on bulk unsorted PBMCs, naive and antigen-experienced compartments could not be conclusively compared.

Looking up the germline V gene (reference sequence) yields CDR1 GTSNPN and CDR2 SVGIG. The CDR3 runs 12 residues from the cysteine to the phenylalanine. Solely the CDR3 DNA is kept, with 36 bases framed from the first base. V gives up 2 bases and J gives up 1 base, and the segment between their germline ends measures 5 bases. The donors were 40 or so Caucasian individuals from Russia, aged 6 to 90 years, who were systemically healthy. Ten milliliters of peripheral blood were drawn from each donor into EDTA-treated Vacutainer tubes. PBMCs were isolated by Ficoll-Paque density-gradient centrifugation, with at least 7 million obtained per sample. Trizol reagent was used to extract total RNA from PBMCs, with at least 6 micrograms per sample. For every donor, flow cytometry on a PBMC aliquot measured the percentage of naive CD45RAhigh/CD27high T cells. This clonotype has only a few counts. What antigen it recognizes has not been identified. Base qualities are not recorded, but no much larger clone differs from it by a single base.

Receptors were amplified or captured by 5' RACE. The instrument given in TCRdb is Illumina HiSeq 2500. The second PCR ran for about 7 to 11 cycles and used a J-beta primer mix along with a sample-barcoded 5' primer. A template-switch 5' adaptor carrying 12 random nucleotides introduced a unique molecular identifier onto each TCR beta cDNA molecule. Each sample yielded at least 2.5 million CDR3-containing paired-end reads. All of the RNA was converted into first-strand cDNA using the Mint cDNA synthesis kit, with a TRBC-specific oligonucleotide serving as the primer. Following uracil-DNA glycosylase treatment, a first 18-cycle PCR with universal primers M1SS and BC2_uni_R was performed on all cDNA. The original pipeline was this. Each sample was normalized by randomly selecting 1 million high-quality reads, each carrying a distinct molecular identifier. Reads sharing molecular identifiers were discarded rather than binned into consensus sequences. MiTCR, set to a Q25 quality threshold and the strictest error-elimination algorithm, was used for CDR3 identification, clonotype clustering and error correction. A nonparametric unseen species model using Euler transformation provided a lower-bound estimate of total TCR beta diversity. TCRdb trimmed public reads at Q25 via fastp, called clones via MiXCR and kept in-frame beta chains. Here each entry gathers all rows of one CDR3 protein and keeps the most common genes and DNA. Here the V and J calls rest on TCRdb's processing, not on the authors' analysis. The sample table contains some 900,000 distinct CDR3 sequences; only one count was recorded for approximately 49% of them. The ten top clones hold under 15% of the sample.

Sequencing was done on a sample of blood. The clonotype originates from a man aged 30-40 years in good health. The sequence links TRBV30 to TRBJ1-2, with no reliable assignment of the D segment. The CDR3 region: CAWSPDNYGYTF. Here is the DNA: TGTGCCTGGAGTCCAGATAACTATGGCTACACCTTC.